This T cell receptor (beta chain) was found in a study of immune evolution from preneoplasia to lung adenocarcinoma. Germline V gene lookup returns CDR1 SGHAT and CDR2 FQNNGV. The CDR3 runs 18 residues. J lost 5 bases, V lost 3 bases, and 18 bases had no gene match. Produced via immunoSEQ multiplex PCR; TCRdb's table is partial and in-frame only. There are under 45,000 clones in the sample; 70% to 80% occur only once, and 4% to 5% lies in the top ten. This TCR came from a person in their 60s with lung adenocarcinoma. The chain links TRBV11-2 to TRBJ2-7; 8 nucleotides align to TRBD2. What was sequenced was FFPE invasive lung adenocarcinoma tissue. This CDR3 reads CASSFSLPGGDQRHEQYF. CDR3 DNA: TGTGCCAGCAGCTTTTCCCTCCCCGGGGGGGACCAGAGGCACGAGCAGTACTTC.